The 2 T cell receptor beta chains presented below share a single source sample, sequenced in a study of T cells in Graves' hyperthyroidism and ophthalmopathy. The TCR beta CDR3 regions underwent amplification using RNA transcripts as the source. Primed by the HTBI set, a first-round RT-PCR was run on the TCR CDR3. TCRdb passed the multiplex PCR reads through MiXCR, listing each CDR3 protein once. This sample yields hundreds of thousands of distinct CDR3 sequences, of which 15% to 17% are seen a single time; approximately 14% belongs to the top ten. The sequencing input was blood. The origin of the receptors is a woman aged 18 to 35 with Graves' hyperthyroidism.

This clonotype has just a few counts. This chain joins TRBV29-1 and TRBJ2-5; D could derive from TRBD1 or TRBD2 (5 bases each). From germline, CDR1 is SQVTM and CDR2 ANQGSEA. This CDR3 spans 13 amino acids. The V end was cut by 6 bases, the J end by 7 bases, with 18 bases between. The CDR3 region is CSVSVGDGTTQYF. In DNA form, the CDR3 reads TGCAGCGTCTCCGTGGGGGATGGGACGACCCAGTACTTC.

The chain joins TRBV20-1 to TRBJ1-6, with unresolved D. The CDR3 is made up of 16 amino acids. V dropped 0 bases and J dropped 0 bases, with 9 bases sitting between them. The germline gives CDR1 DFQATT, CDR2 SNEGSKA (reference sequence). DNA for the CDR3: TGCAGTGCTAGAGATCTCTCTAGCTCCTATAATTCACCCCTCCACTTT. This gives the protein CSARDLSSSYNSPLHF.